A selection of T cell receptor beta chains follows, all from one sample in a study of T-cell reconstitution after alpha-beta-depleted transplantation in children. TCRdb independently ran MiXCR on the PCR reads; one entry per CDR3 protein. The sample has hundreds of thousands of distinct CDR3 sequences, almost 10% seen once. Sequenced material: PBMCs from the stem cell graft donor, taken from the stem cell graft. Receptors were obtained from a human donor who donated a stem cell graft to a child with SCID. CDR3s include the opening cysteine and the closing phenylalanine or tryptophan. Fields, in order: J gene, clone size, V gene, D gene, CDR3 DNA, CDR3 protein. D genes are given only for firm matches. Size tells how often a clone was seen (once, few, many) or the class of an expanded clone, and some rows leave it out.

>TRBJ2-3|many|TRBV24-1|TRBD1
TGTGCCACCAGTGATGGCAGGACAGGGGGCAGGACAGATACGCAGTATTTT
CATSDGRTGGRTDTQYF
>TRBJ1-1|many|TRBV12-3/TRBV12-4|NA
TGTGCCAGCAGTTTATCGGGTGGAATGAACACTGAAGCTTTCTTT
CASSLSGGMNTEAFF
>TRBJ2-1|NA|TRBV3-1|TRBD1
TGTGCCAGCACCCTATCCCTCGGACAGGGATCCTACAATGAGCAGTTCTTC
CASTLSLGQGSYNEQFF
>TRBJ2-7|few|TRBV7-9|NA
TGTGCCAGCAGCGGGCGGACAGCGTACGAGCAGTACTTC
CASSGRTAYEQYF
>TRBJ2-7|NA|TRBV12-3/TRBV12-4|NA
TGTGCCAGCGGGTCCTACGAGCAGTACTTC
CASGSYEQYF
>TRBJ1-2|NA|TRBV25-1|NA
TGTGCCAGCAGTTGGGCGGGAGGGGACTATGGCTACACCTTC
CASSWAGGDYGYTF
>TRBJ2-3|many|TRBV12-3/TRBV12-4|TRBD1
TGTGCCAGCAGTCCCTACGACAGGGGGCGTGCAGATACGCAGTATTTT
CASSPYDRGRADTQYF
>TRBJ2-3|many|TRBV7-3|NA
TGTGCCAGCAGCAAGAACAGGAAGGGTGAAGATACGCAGTATTTT
CASSKNRKGEDTQYF
>TRBJ2-7|NA|TRBV15|NA
TGTGCCACCAGCCAACCCGTGGGCGAGCAGTACTTC
CATSQPVGEQYF
>TRBJ1-2|few|TRBV20-1|NA
TGCAGTGCTGCGACAGATAACTATGGCTACACCTTC
CSAATDNYGYTF
>TRBJ2-7|few|TRBV2|TRBD1
TGTGCCAGCAGGGGGACAGGAGGTACCTACGAGCAGTACTTC
CASRGTGGTYEQYF
>TRBJ1-3|NA|TRBV5-1|NA
TGCGCCAGCAGCTCACAAGATGGAAACACCATATATTTT
CASSSQDGNTIYF
>TRBJ1-6|few|TRBV10-3|NA
TGTGCCATCAGTGTTGGGACCGGTAATTCACCCCTCCACTTT
CAISVGTGNSPLHF
>TRBJ1-2|NA|TRBV9|NA
TGTGCCAGCAGCGTAGGGGGAGCCGGCTACACCTTC
CASSVGGAGYTF
>TRBJ2-1|NA|TRBV12-3/TRBV12-4|NA
TGTGCCAGCAGTTTCGGGGGTAGGGGATTTGGGAATGAGCAGTTCTTC
CASSFGGRGFGNEQFF
>TRBJ1-6|few|TRBV5-1|TRBD1
TGCGCCAGCAGTTTACCGGGACAGGGCAGTTCACCCCTCCACTTT
CASSLPGQGSSPLHF
>TRBJ2-7|NA|TRBV19|NA
TGTGCCAGTAGTCGGCCGGGCTCGACTAGTGCCTACGAGCAGTACTTC
CASSRPGSTSAYEQYF
>TRBJ2-1|many|TRBV12-3/TRBV12-4|NA
TGTGCCAGCAGTTCGACCATTACCAACAATGAGCAGTTCTTC
CASSSTITNNEQFF
>TRBJ2-1|few|TRBV29-1|TRBD2
TGCAGCGTTGAAGAGCGCGGGGGGGCCTATGAGCAGTTCTTC
CSVEERGGAYEQFF
>TRBJ2-6|many|TRBV11-2|NA
TGTGCCAGCAGCTTAGATAGGGCTGGGGCCAACGTCCTGACTTTC
CASSLDRAGANVLTF
>TRBJ2-2|few|TRBV20-1|NA
TGCAGTGCTACTGACCTCAGGGAGTACACCGGGGAGCTGTTTTTT
CSATDLREYTGELFF
>TRBJ1-5|few|TRBV6-5|NA
TGTGCCAGCAGTTACAGGCGGGCCGATCAGCCCCAGCATTTT
CASSYRRADQPQHF
>TRBJ1-1|many|TRBV20-1|NA
TGCAGTGCTAGAGATTATTCGAGGGACACTGAAGCTTTCTTT
CSARDYSRDTEAFF
>TRBJ2-6|few|TRBV12-3/TRBV12-4|NA
TGTGCCAGCAGTCCACCTGCGGGGACTGGGGCCAACGTCCTGACTTTC
CASSPPAGTGANVLTF
>TRBJ1-5|few|TRBV7-9|NA
TGTGCCAGCAGCTTCGGGGGGCGCGAGCAGCCCCAGCATTTT
CASSFGGREQPQHF
>TRBJ1-2|NA|TRBV4-2|NA
TGTGCCAGCAGCCAAGACGCGGCCAGGAACTATGGCTACACCTTC
CASSQDAARNYGYTF
>TRBJ2-1|NA|TRBV27|NA
TGTGCCAGCAGTTTAATGAGCTCCTACAATGAGCAGTTCTTC
CASSLMSSYNEQFF
>TRBJ2-2|many|TRBV5-1|NA
TGCGCCAGCAGCTTGGCGTGGACCAACACCGGGGAGCTGTTTTTT
CASSLAWTNTGELFF
>TRBJ2-7|few|TRBV10-3|TRBD1
TGTGCCATCAGTGAGTCGGGACAGCGCTCCTACGAGCAGTACTTC
CAISESGQRSYEQYF
>TRBJ1-4|NA|TRBV12-3/TRBV12-4|NA
TGTGCCAGCAGCCCTAATCGGGGCGGGAATGAAAAACTGTTTTTT
CASSPNRGGNEKLFF
>TRBJ2-3|few|TRBV12-3/TRBV12-4|NA
TGTGCCAGCAGTTTGACGAGGGTGGCAGATACGCAGTATTTT
CASSLTRVADTQYF
>TRBJ2-1|NA|TRBV5-1|TRBD2
TGCGCCAGCAGCATAAGCGGGGGGGCACCGAATGAGCAGTTCTTC
CASSISGGAPNEQFF
>TRBJ2-7|NA|TRBV10-2|NA
TGCGCCAGCAGGGCCCAAGGTGGGGCCTTCTACGAGCAGTACTTC
CASRAQGGAFYEQYF
>TRBJ2-7|few|TRBV2|NA
TGTGCCAGCAGCGGGCCAGTCGTACGCAGGGGCTACGAGCAGTACTTC
CASSGPVVRRGYEQYF
>TRBJ1-3|NA|TRBV4-1|NA
TGCGCCAGCAGCCAGGAACGCAGCTCTGGAAACACCATATATTTT
CASSQERSSGNTIYF
>TRBJ2-1|NA|TRBV6-1|TRBD2
TGTGCCAGCAGTGGTTCGCAAGGACTAGCGGGGATCAATGAGCAGTTCTTC
CASSGSQGLAGINEQFF
>TRBJ1-1|few|TRBV29-1|NA
TGCAGCGTCAGCTCGTTTGGGTTGAACACTGAAGCTTTCTTT
CSVSSFGLNTEAFF
>TRBJ2-5|many|TRBV5-1|TRBD1
TGCGCCAGCAGCTTGGATCGGACAGGGATATCGGGGGCCCAGTACTTC
CASSLDRTGISGAQYF
>TRBJ2-3|many|TRBV7-3|NA
TGTGCCAGCAGCCCGAGCAGTTTCGGTAGCACAGATACGCAGTATTTT
CASSPSSFGSTDTQYF
>TRBJ2-2|NA|TRBV5-1|TRBD1
TGCGCCAGCAGCCTAAACCTACAGGGGACCGGGGAGCTGTTTTTT
CASSLNLQGTGELFF
>TRBJ2-1|NA|TRBV12-3/TRBV12-4|NA
TGTGCCAGCAGTTTAGCGGGGGGGCCTGAAAATGAGCAGTTCTTC
CASSLAGGPENEQFF
>TRBJ2-7|NA|TRBV6-6|TRBD1
TGTGCCACCAAACAGGGGACAACCTTCGAGCAGTACTTC
CATKQGTTFEQYF
>TRBJ2-3|NA|TRBV10-2|NA
TGCGCCAGCACCTACATCGAGGGAGACACAGATACGCAGTATTTT
CASTYIEGDTDTQYF
>TRBJ2-3|many|TRBV27|TRBD1
TGTGCCAGTGGACAGGGGGCCGGCACAGATACGCAGTATTTT
CASGQGAGTDTQYF
>TRBJ1-2|many|TRBV6-1|TRBD1
TGTGCCAGCAGTGAAGAACAGGGGGCGAACTATGGCTACACCTTC
CASSEEQGANYGYTF
>TRBJ1-2|few|TRBV20-1|NA
TGCAGTGTAACCGGGACTGGCTACACCTTC
CSVTGTGYTF
>TRBJ1-2|few|TRBV29-1|NA
TGCAGCGCCCTGTCCCAGGGGGGCTACACCTTC
CSALSQGGYTF
>TRBJ2-7|few|TRBV3-1|NA
TGTGCCAGCAGCCTCCTCCGGGACCCTAGCGAGCAGTACTTC
CASSLLRDPSEQYF
>TRBJ2-1|NA|TRBV9|NA
TGTGCCAGCAGCGTAGGGGGTTCAGGGTCGTCCTACAATGAGCAGTTCTTC
CASSVGGSGSSYNEQFF
>TRBJ1-1|many|TRBV7-8|NA
TGTGCCAGCAGTTTAGTGGGCGGGGGCACTGAAGCTTTCTTT
CASSLVGGGTEAFF
>TRBJ1-6|NA|TRBV5-1|NA
TGCGCCAGCAGCTTGGAGGGACACCGAGGGTCACCCCTCCACTTT
CASSLEGHRGSPLHF
>TRBJ2-4|few|TRBV7-2|NA
TGTGCCAGCAGCTTAGACGGGATAGCCAAAAACATTCAGTACTTC
CASSLDGIAKNIQYF
>TRBJ2-1|NA|TRBV10-3|TRBD1
TGTGCCATCTCCCGAGATAAGACAGGGGCGAGTGAGCAGTTCTTC
CAISRDKTGASEQFF
>TRBJ1-5|NA|TRBV6-5|NA
TGTGCCAGCACACAGGGATATAGCAATCAGCCCCAGCATTTT
CASTQGYSNQPQHF
>TRBJ2-2|few|TRBV11-3|TRBD2
TGTGCCAGCAGCCCTAGCGGGACGTCCCCCGGGGAGCTGTTTTTT
CASSPSGTSPGELFF
>TRBJ1-2|many|TRBV2|TRBD1
TGTGCCAGCAGTGAAGTCGGGACAGGGTATGGCTACACCTTC
CASSEVGTGYGYTF
>TRBJ2-7|many|TRBV10-3|TRBD2
TGTGCCATCAGTGACGGGACTACAGTCTACGAGCAGTACTTC
CAISDGTTVYEQYF
>TRBJ2-2|few|TRBV7-9|NA
TGTGCCAATCAGACAGCGAACACCGGGGAGCTGTTTTTT
CANQTANTGELFF
>TRBJ1-5|few|TRBV24-1|NA
TGTGCCACCAGTGGGGGGGACAATCAGCCCCAGCATTTT
CATSGGDNQPQHF